Sequencing of this T cell receptor (beta chain) was carried out in a study of T-cell reconstitution after alpha-beta-depleted transplantation in children. This clonotype was found many times. Unique molecular identifiers were incorporated into the prepared TCRbeta library. TCRdb ran MiXCR on the PCR reads and lists one entry per CDR3 protein. Among around 680,000 distinct CDR3 sequences listed, over 15% were seen once. CDR1 and CDR2 from the germline V gene are MNHEY and SMNVEV (reference sequence). The CDR3 is 15 amino acids. V was trimmed by 0 bases and J by 3 bases, leaving 11 bases between them. Sequenced material: PBMCs from the stem cell graft donor, taken from the stem cell graft. The TCR comes from a human donor who donated a stem cell graft to a child with acute myeloid leukemia. The rearrangement uses TRBV27 and TRBJ1-1; D gene ambiguous. CDR3 amino acids: CASSLSTGGDTEAFF. In DNA form, the CDR3 reads TGTGCCAGCAGTTTATCGACCGGTGGCGACACTGAAGCTTTCTTT.